This T cell receptor (beta chain) was identified in a study of early T cells in non-severe SARS-CoV-2 infection. Attached unique molecular identifiers marked individual cDNA molecules. TCRdb re-called the 5' RACE reads with MiXCR, one entry per CDR3 protein. The top ten clones hold approximately 4.4% of a sample with approximately 90,000 distinct CDR3 sequences, about 12% of them seen once. J gave up 0 bases and V 4 bases, and 9 bases lay outside the gene matches. CDR1 and CDR2 (germline): MNHEY, SMNVEV (reference sequence). This CDR3 contains 18 residues. This clonotype was picked up many times. The source was whole blood, collected at baseline. The sequence derives from an adult who was a healthcare worker with PCR-confirmed SARS-CoV-2 infection or an uninfected control (not recorded which). The V gene is TRBV27, the J gene TRBJ1-6; the match to TRBD1 covers 7 bases. CDR3 in DNA: TGTGCCAGCAGTTCGACAGGGATCAGTCCCTCCTATAATTCACCCCTCCACTTT. Encoded protein: CASSSTGISPSYNSPLHF.